This TCR beta chain was sequenced during a study of shared clonotypes between healthy human individuals. Study-level findings and limits: Genetic and exposure-history diversity was limited by the small donor number.

Concerning this clone itself: Its target is unknown.

Germline V CDR1 and CDR2: SGHAT, FQDESV (reference sequence). The length of the CDR3 is 17 residues. Trimming cost V 5 bases and J 0 bases; bases outside gene matches: 6. Roughly 30,000 T cell genomes (roughly 190 ng DNA) went into each sorted-subset replicate. The data were produced by immunoSEQ multiplex PCR, yet TCRdb's version contains in-frame clones alone and is incomplete. The sample carries 2 million to 2.5 million clones, more than 85% recorded once. The chain recombines TRBV11-1 with TRBJ2-3; 12 bases fit TRBD2. The clonotype originates from a man between 18 and 29 years old in good health. Some clones in this sample may be carry-over from other donors' samples. Specimen: naive CD4+ T cells from PBMCs. Documented subset: CD45RA+ positively selected. The CDR3 region has the DNA TGTGCCAGCAGCGATCGACTAGCGGGAGTTAGCACAGATACGCAGTATTTT. It translates to CASSDRLAGVSTDTQYF.